What follows are 32 T cell receptor beta chains derived from one specimen sequenced in a study of OX40 agonist ivuxolimab in advanced cancers. Clones were sequenced by immunoSEQ multiplex PCR, and TCRdb holds only the in-frame ones, with some missing. Of fewer than 50,000 clones listed, about 83% are singletons. Sample: CD4+ or CD8+ T cells sorted from blood, taken in a trial of the OX40 agonist ivuxolimab. All receptors derive from an adult with an advanced solid tumor such as melanoma, head and neck, liver or kidney cancer.

The chain combines TRBV4-2 with TRBJ2-1; 7 bases are a match to TRBD1. The CDR3 runs 14 residues. CDR1 is LGHNA, CDR2 YNFKEQ, per germline. V trimming: 3 bases; J trimming: 6 bases; junction bases outside the gene matches: 5. The CDR3 region has the DNA TGTGCCAGCAGCCAGACGACAGGGATCAATGAGCAGTTCTTC. This sequence encodes CASSQTTGINEQFF.

The chain is built from TRBV6-5 and TRBJ2-2; D may be TRBD1 or TRBD2 (5 bases each). CDR1 is MNHEY, CDR2 SVGAGI, per germline. The CDR3 is 14 amino acids. Trimming pared 5 bases from V and 6 bases from J, leaving 13 bases between. The CDR3 nucleotides read TGTGCCAGCAGTACCTCGGGGCCTGCCGGGGAGCTGTTTTTT. Protein product: CASSTSGPAGELFF.

V usage is TRBV28 and J usage is TRBJ2-7; either TRBD1 or TRBD2 may supply D (5 bases each). Trimming stripped 6 bases from V and 4 bases from J, with 13 bases between. Germline V gene data show CDR1 as MDHEN and CDR2 as SYDVKM. The CDR3 extends over 13 amino acids. The CDR3 reads CASRRGVVYEQYF. For the CDR3, the DNA is TGTGCCAGCAGAAGGGGAGTAGTGTACGAGCAGTACTTC.

Regarding this clone: One end of the junction is discordant with germline, which a read error may explain. CDR3 nucleotide sequence: TGTGCCAGCAGTGACAGGGACAGACAATCCTTC. Its translation is CASSDRDRQSF. The chain links TRBV6-6 to TRBJ2-7; 7 bases match TRBD1. The germline CDR1 and CDR2 sequences are MNHNY and SVGAGI (reference sequence). The CDR3 runs to 11 residues.

A word on this clone: Different DNA sequences within this sample yield the same CDR3. The chain is built from TRBV28 and TRBJ2-4; no clear D gene. Germline V gives CDR1 MDHEN, CDR2 SYDVKM. CDR3 length: 14 amino acids. V lost 5 bases and J lost 0, with 8 bases in between. The CDR3 spells CASSPPLAKNIQYF. Here the CDR3 DNA reads TGTGCCAGCAGTCCCCCTCTAGCCAAAAACATTCAGTACTTC.

The J gene is TRBJ2-1, the V gene TRBV19, with 12 bases identical to TRBD2. Unmatched junction bases numbered 8, after V lost 7 bases and J lost 7 bases. The CDR3 totals 15 residues. Per germline, CDR1 LNHDA and CDR2 SQIVND (reference sequence). The CDR3 coding sequence is TGTGCCAGTATCCTAGCGGGAGGGCCCGGGAATGAGCAGTTCTTC. Translating gives CASILAGGPGNEQFF.

The chain combines TRBV19 with TRBJ2-1, with D tentatively TRBD1 (5 bases). The CDR3 is 13 amino acids. V lost 1 base and J lost 6, with 7 bases in between. Germline V lookup: CDR1 LNHDA, CDR2 SQIVND (reference sequence). DNA for the CDR3: TGTGCCAGTAGTATAGTCCAGGGCAATGAGCAGTTCTTC. This gives the protein CASSIVQGNEQFF.

The chain uses TRBV7-3 and TRBJ2-2, with 11 bases aligning to TRBD2. The CDR3 spans 16 residues. The V and J ends lost 5 bases and 0 bases, in that order; junction bases with no gene match: 2. CDR1 is SGHTA and CDR2 is FQGTGA in the germline V gene. CDR3 region: CASSATSGANTGELFF. CDR3 DNA sequence: TGTGCCAGCAGCGCGACTAGCGGGGCGAACACCGGGGAGCTGTTTTTT.

About this clone: One end of the junction fails to match germline, which may point to a read error. The V and J genes are TRBV6-4 and TRBJ1-2, with D possibly TRBD1 on 5 matching bases. This CDR3 is built from 12 residues. Germline-derived CDR1 and CDR2 are MRHNA and SNTAGT. This CDR3 reads CASSYSGYGYTF. The CDR3, as DNA: TGTGCCAGCAGTTACTCAGGGTATGGCTACACCTTC.

This chain connects TRBV29-1 to TRBJ1-4, with 10 bases that match TRBD1. The V segment lost 3 bases and the J segment 4 bases; nucleotides outside the gene matches: 2. The CDR3 is 14 residues long. CDR1 and CDR2 (germline): SQVTM, ANQGSEA. CDR3 residues: CSVEGTGDNEKLFF. CDR3 DNA: TGCAGCGTTGAGGGGACAGGGGATAATGAAAAACTGTTTTTT.

This clone turned up a few times. The chain employs TRBV5-4 and TRBJ1-6; D unclear. Germline V gene lookup returns CDR1 SGHNT and CDR2 YYREEE (reference sequence). The CDR3 has 13 residues. V lost 1 base and J lost 7, with 6 bases in between. This chain's CDR3 is CASSLRVNSPLHF. The CDR3 DNA follows: TGTGCCAGCAGCTTGAGGGTGAATTCACCCCTCCACTTT.

V is TRBV2 and J is TRBJ2-3, with D unresolved. This CDR3 contains 13 residues. The germline V and J ends were trimmed by 10 bases and 4 bases, with 15 bases remaining between them. Per germline, CDR1 SNHLY and CDR2 FYNNEI. The CDR3 protein is CATTPQRADTQYF. The CDR3 coding sequence is TGTGCCACCACTCCACAAAGAGCAGATACGCAGTATTTT.

The chain uses TRBV19 and TRBJ2-4; D is unresolved. The CDR3 has 13 amino acids. The germline V gene encodes CDR1 LNHDA and CDR2 SQIVND (reference sequence). V was cut by 6 bases and J by 8 bases, with 14 bases left in between. CDR3 amino acids: CASSHYGVDIQYF. The CDR3, as DNA: TGTGCCAGTAGCCATTATGGTGTTGACATTCAGTACTTC. Using reference TRBV19 and TRBJ2-4 for the parts outside the CDR3, the full variable domain is DGGITQSPKYLFRKEGQNVTLSCEQNLNHDAMYWYRQDPGQGLRLIYYSQIVNDFQKGDIAEGYSVSREKKESFPLTVTSAQKNPTAFYLCASSHYGVDIQYFGAGTRLSVL.

The chain couples TRBV28 to TRBJ1-1; D gene unclear. Trimming stripped 5 bases from V and 3 bases from J, with 4 bases between. This CDR3 contains 11 residues. Germline CDR1 and CDR2: MDHEN and SYDVKM. The CDR3 DNA reads as TGTGCCAGCAGTCCAGACACTGAAGCTTTCTTT. As protein: CASSPDTEAFF.

This chain connects TRBV5-4 to TRBJ2-7; perhaps D is TRBD1 or TRBD2 (6 bases each). Trimming pared 4 bases from V and 2 bases from J, leaving 16 bases between. The germline V gene has CDR1 SGHNT and CDR2 YYREEE (reference sequence). The CDR3 is 15 residues long. This CDR3 reads CASSLGRGPTYEQYF. The CDR3 bases are TGTGCCAGCAGCCTTGGCCGGGGGCCGACCTACGAGCAGTACTTC.

The chain uses TRBV30 and TRBJ1-5, with unresolved D. The CDR3 loop spans 13 amino acids. The germline CDR1 and CDR2 sequences are GTSNPN and SVGIG (reference sequence). The germline V and J ends were trimmed by 0 bases and 4 bases, with 7 bases remaining between them. The CDR3 here is CAWSVRDNQPQHF. The CDR3 region has the DNA TGTGCCTGGAGTGTTCGGGATAATCAGCCCCAGCATTTT.

This chain's CDR3 is CASSRTRNTGELFF. In nucleotides, the CDR3 is TGTGCCAGCAGCCGCACAAGAAACACCGGGGAGCTGTTTTTT. V usage is TRBV5-8 and J usage is TRBJ2-2; the D is unclear. Germline V gene lookup returns CDR1 SGHTS and CDR2 YDEGEE. V lost 4 bases to trimming and J lost 2 bases, with 9 bases between them. This CDR3 is 14 amino acids long.

This clone has just a few counts. The V gene is TRBV18, the J gene TRBJ1-6; 10 bases agree with TRBD1. Unmatched junction bases numbered 1, after V lost 3 bases and J lost 5 bases. The CDR3 covers 15 residues. The germline gives CDR1 KGHSH, CDR2 LQKENI. CDR3 coding DNA: TGTGCCAGCTCACCCGGACAGGGGGATAATTCACCCCTCCACTTT. It encodes CASSPGQGDNSPLHF. Full variable domain (outside the CDR3, taken from reference TRBV18 and TRBJ1-6): NAGVMQNPRHLVRRRGQEARLRCSPMKGHSHVYWYRQLPEEGLKFMVYLQKENIIDESGMPKERFSAEFPKEGPSILRIQQVVRGDSAAYFCASSPGQGDNSPLHFGNGTRLTVT.

The chain couples TRBV5-6 to TRBJ2-3; TRBD1 matches 10 bases. The CDR3 has 15 residues. Unmatched junction bases numbered 2, after V lost 0 bases and J lost 4 bases. Germline V gene sequence: CDR1 SGHDT, CDR2 YYEEEE. CDR3 nucleotide sequence: TGTGCCAGCAGCTTGGCGGGACAGGGGTCAGATACGCAGTATTTT. Its protein is CASSLAGQGSDTQYF.

In its sample, this clone was seen a few times. The CDR3 coding sequence is TGTGCCAGCAGCGTGACTCTTTACGAGCAGTACTTC. Amino acid sequence: CASSVTLYEQYF. This chain uses TRBV7-2 with TRBJ2-7; D is undetermined. This CDR3 contains 12 residues. The germline gives CDR1 SGHTA, CDR2 FQGNSA. V lost 5 bases and J lost 4, with 9 bases in between.

This sequence joins TRBV28 and TRBJ2-7; D is possibly TRBD1 (6 bases). Between the trimmed V and J ends, which lost 6 bases and 1 base, there was a span of 7 bases. The CDR3 is 12 residues long. Germline V gene data show CDR1 as MDHEN and CDR2 as SYDVKM. This CDR3 is CASSGQSYEQYF. The CDR3, as DNA: TGTGCCAGCAGCGGACAGTCCTACGAGCAGTACTTC.

The chain carries TRBV5-4 and TRBJ2-7; D is ambiguous. Trimming pared 4 bases from V and 3 bases from J, leaving 5 bases between. CDR3 length: 11 residues. Germline CDR1 SGHNT, CDR2 YYREEE (reference sequence). The CDR3 reads CASSLGYEQYF. CDR3 coding DNA: TGTGCCAGCAGCCTGGGCTACGAGCAGTACTTC.

This chain connects TRBV20-1 to TRBJ1-1; D gene ambiguous. Germline lookup yields CDR1 DFQATT and CDR2 SNEGSKA (reference sequence). CDR3 size: 10 residues. Trimming shortened V by 5 bases and J by 8 bases, and 9 bases separated the two germline ends. CDR3 DNA sequence: TGCAGTGCTTTTAGATCCGAAGCTTTCTTT. Amino acids: CSAFRSEAFF.

The chain couples TRBV27 to TRBJ2-2, with a possible D match to TRBD2 (6 bases). The V gene lost 3 bases and the J gene lost 2 bases, with 10 bases spanning the gap. Germline V gene sequence: CDR1 MNHEY, CDR2 SMNVEV (reference sequence). The CDR3 has 15 amino acids. CDR3 DNA sequence: TGTGCCAGCAGTTTGTTGGAGGGAAACACCGGGGAGCTGTTTTTT. Amino acid sequence: CASSLLEGNTGELFF.

The chain joins TRBV19 to TRBJ2-1; TRBD2 matches at 10 bases. Germline-derived CDR1 and CDR2 are LNHDA and SQIVND (reference sequence). The ends lost 7 bases at V and 0 bases at J; junction bases unmatched: 6. The CDR3 is made up of 16 amino acids. CDR3 nucleotide sequence: TGTGCCAGTACCGTAGCGGGAGGCCTCTCCTACAATGAGCAGTTCTTC. Its translation is CASTVAGGLSYNEQFF.

The sample holds a few counts of this clone. V usage is TRBV2 and J usage is TRBJ2-7; D ambiguous. Germline V lookup: CDR1 SNHLY, CDR2 FYNNEI. The CDR3 covers 11 residues. V lost 3 bases and J lost 4, with 4 bases in between. The CDR3 is CASSERYEQYF. In nucleotides, the CDR3 is TGTGCCAGCAGTGAGCGGTACGAGCAGTACTTC.

This sequence joins TRBV2 and TRBJ2-7; D gene ambiguous. The length of the CDR3 is 13 residues. In germline, CDR1 is SNHLY, CDR2 FYNNEI. The V end was cut by 6 bases, the J end by 2 bases, with 11 bases between. Here the CDR3 DNA reads TGTGCCAGCAGGACGGAAGGTCCCTACGAGCAGTACTTC. It specifies CASRTEGPYEQYF.

The chain uses TRBV2 and TRBJ1-1; unclear D gene. V lost 5 bases and J lost 0, with 7 bases in between. The CDR3 contains 13 residues. In germline, CDR1 is SNHLY, CDR2 FYNNEI. In DNA, the CDR3 is TGTGCCAGCAGTACTGGGTTGAACACTGAAGCTTTCTTT. This translates into CASSTGLNTEAFF.

Only a few counts were recorded for this clone. The chain combines TRBV7-2 with TRBJ2-7; 8 nucleotides align to TRBD1. This CDR3 comprises 14 residues. From germline, CDR1 is SGHTA and CDR2 FQGNSA. With 5 bases clipped from V and 3 bases from J, the junction kept 6 bases outside the gene matches. The CDR3 nucleotides read TGTGCCAGCAGCCACCGGGACAGGAACTACGAGCAGTACTTC. Amino acid sequence: CASSHRDRNYEQYF.

The chain carries TRBV30 and TRBJ2-1; D is undetermined. The CDR3 is 13 amino acids. The germline V and J ends were trimmed by 1 base and 6 bases, with 10 bases remaining between them. Germline CDR1 is GTSNPN and CDR2 is SVGIG (reference sequence). CDR3 sequence (DNA): TGTGCCTGGAGTGATCGCGGTCCCAATGAGCAGTTCTTC. Encoded protein: CAWSDRGPNEQFF.

V is TRBV7-9 and J is TRBJ2-2, with D hard to call. V was trimmed by 5 bases and J by 1 base, leaving 11 bases between them. The CDR3 totals 15 residues. CDR1 and CDR2 from the germline V gene are SEHNR and FQNEAQ (reference sequence). The CDR3 protein is CASSRASMNTGELFF. The DNA of the CDR3 is TGTGCCAGCAGCCGGGCATCAATGAACACCGGGGAGCTGTTTTTT.

The chain combines TRBV6-5 with TRBJ2-5; D might be TRBD1 or TRBD2, each matching 5 bases. The CDR3 covers 15 residues. The V gene's germline CDR1 is MNHEY and CDR2 SVGAGI. V was pared by 6 bases and J by 0 bases, with 14 bases between. The CDR3 reads CASRSGTLYQETQYF. CDR3 DNA sequence: TGTGCCAGCAGGTCCGGGACCCTGTACCAAGAGACCCAGTACTTC.